Below, 25 T cell receptor beta chains from the same sample are listed, as sequenced in a study of T cell changes during pregnancy in multiple sclerosis. Sequenced by immunoSEQ multiplex PCR; TCRdb stores in-frame clones only, minus some. The top ten clones hold roughly 3.9% of a sample with around 43,000 clones, 93% of them seen once. This specimen consisted of CD8+ T cells from peripheral blood mononuclear cells, obtained after pregnancy. These receptors all stem from a female donor with multiple sclerosis, enrolled in a pregnancy study.

The chain joins TRBV7-9 to TRBJ2-1; 15 bases agree with TRBD2. The CDR3 loop spans 19 amino acids. Germline CDR1 is SEHNR and CDR2 is FQNEAQ (reference sequence). Trimming removed 4 bases from V and 4 bases from J; junction bases left unmatched: 11. CDR3 DNA: TGTGCCAGCAGCTCCGGACTAGCGGGAGGGCCCCGGCCTTACAATGAGCAGTTCTTC. Amino acids: CASSSGLAGGPRPYNEQFF.

V is TRBV2 and J is TRBJ1-2; weak D call: TRBD1 (5 bases). Trimming took off 7 bases at V and 8 bases at J, with 20 bases between the two ends. Germline V gene data show CDR1 as SNHLY and CDR2 as FYNNEI. The CDR3 has 14 residues. CDR3 in DNA: TGTGCCAGCAATACAGGTTTGAGCTCTGAGGGCTACACCTTC. It translates to CASNTGLSSEGYTF.

The chain employs TRBV6-5 and TRBJ2-1; 9 bases are shared with TRBD2. This CDR3 region has 15 residues. Trimming at V came to 0 bases and at J to 8 bases, leaving 5 bases not matched to a gene. Per germline, CDR1 MNHEY and CDR2 SVGAGI. The DNA for the CDR3 is TGTGCCAGCAGTTACTCTGGGCGGGGGGGCCATGAGCAGTTCTTC. Protein sequence: CASSYSGRGGHEQFF.

This chain's CDR3 is CASSSDLAYEQYF. CDR3 in DNA: TGTGCCAGCAGCTCCGACCTAGCCTACGAGCAGTACTTC. The gene calls are TRBV7-8 and TRBJ2-7; no reliable D call. From germline, CDR1 is SGHVS and CDR2 FQNEAQ. There are 13 residues in the CDR3. V gave up 4 bases and J gave up 2 bases, with 9 bases separating them.

The V call is TRBV13, the J call TRBJ2-2; 8 bases match TRBD2. The CDR3 runs to 17 residues. After removal of 0 bases from V and 4 bases from J, the junction contained 7 bases not matched to a gene. Per the germline V gene, CDR1 is PRHDT and CDR2 is FYEKMQ (reference sequence). For the CDR3, the DNA is TGTGCCAGCAGCTTAGGTGTTAGCGGGACCGGCACCGGGGAGCTGTTTTTT. Protein sequence: CASSLGVSGTGTGELFF.

The V and J genes are TRBV7-6 and TRBJ2-7; 7 nucleotides agree with TRBD2. Trimming at V came to 1 base and at J to 0 bases, leaving 3 bases not matched to a gene. CDR1 is SGHVS, CDR2 FNYEAQ, per germline. The CDR3 length is 15 residues. The CDR3 sequence: CASSLGGGSSYEQYF. The CDR3 DNA sequence: TGTGCCAGCAGCTTAGGGGGGGGGAGCTCCTACGAGCAGTACTTC.

The chain uses TRBV7-8 and TRBJ2-7; maybe TRBD2 (7 bases). This CDR3 contains 15 residues. Trimming left V 5 bases short and J 2 bases short, with 16 bases between. Germline V CDR1 and CDR2: SGHVS, FQNEAQ. CDR3 loop: CASSPGGGGTYEQYF. The CDR3 nucleotides read TGTGCCAGCAGCCCCGGCGGGGGCGGGACCTACGAGCAGTACTTC.

The rearrangement joins TRBV5-4 to TRBJ2-7; D is possibly TRBD1 (5 bases). The CDR3 contains 13 residues. Trimming cost V 5 bases and J 2 bases, with 11 bases left between them. CDR1 and CDR2 from the germline V gene are SGHNT and YYREEE (reference sequence). For the CDR3, the DNA is TGTGCCAGCAGTTCGACAGCAACCTACGAGCAGTACTTC. Amino acids: CASSSTATYEQYF.

Here the CDR3 reads CASSPRLWAEGNTIYF. The CDR3 nucleotides read TGTGCCAGCAGCCCCCGCCTGTGGGCAGAGGGAAACACCATATATTTT. This rearrangement joins TRBV9 to TRBJ1-3; D not certain. The germline CDR1 and CDR2 sequences are SGDLS and YYNGEE. CDR3 length: 16 amino acids. V lost 4 bases to trimming and J lost 4 bases, with 18 bases between them.

This chain joins TRBV15 and TRBJ1-5, with 9 bases fitting TRBD1. The CDR3 consists of 15 residues. Germline CDR1 LNHNV, CDR2 YYDKDF (reference sequence). Trimming took 5 bases from V and 6 from J; bases not matched to a gene: 8. The CDR3: CATSPEDRGGQPQHF. CDR3 DNA: TGTGCCACCAGCCCCGAGGACAGGGGAGGTCAGCCCCAGCATTTT. Based on the CDR3 plus reference TRBV15 and TRBJ1-5, the full variable domain is DAMVIQNPRYQVTQFGKPVTLSCSQTLNHNVMYWYQQKSSQAPKLLFHYYDKDFNNEADTPDNFQSRRPNTSFCFLDIRSPGLGDTAMYLCATSPEDRGGQPQHFGDGTRLSIL.

The rearrangement links TRBV5-1 to TRBJ2-1, with 10 bases lining up with TRBD2. Germline V lookup: CDR1 SGHRS, CDR2 YFSETQ. J was trimmed by 3 bases and V by 0 bases; bases with no gene match: 6. CDR3 size: 17 residues. Written as DNA, the CDR3 is TGCGCCAGCAGCTTGGTGCTAGCGGGGGACCACTACAATGAGCAGTTCTTC. Protein product: CASSLVLAGDHYNEQFF.

The chain has TRBV5-1 and TRBJ2-1; maybe TRBD2 (6 bases). The CDR3 contains 16 residues. The V gene lost 0 bases and the J gene lost 1 base, with 11 bases spanning the gap. The germline V gene encodes CDR1 SGHRS and CDR2 YFSETQ. The CDR3 is CASSLAVGTSYNEQFF. The CDR3, as DNA: TGCGCCAGCAGCTTGGCAGTGGGGACTTCCTACAATGAGCAGTTCTTC.

In its sample, this clone was seen once. This chain connects TRBV4-3 to TRBJ1-2; 8 positions agree with TRBD1. V lost 0 bases to trimming and J lost 4 bases; unmatched junction nucleotides: 7. Germline V lookup: CDR1 LGHNA, CDR2 YSLEER. There are 16 residues in the CDR3. The CDR3 nucleotides read TGCGCCAGCAGCCAAGATATGACAGGGGATGCCTATGGCTACACCTTC. Amino acids: CASSQDMTGDAYGYTF.

The rearrangement joins TRBV28 to TRBJ2-7, with 8 bases fitting TRBD1. Germline trimming cut 8 bases from V and 0 bases from J; bases unmatched to any gene: 12. From germline, CDR1 is MDHEN and CDR2 SYDVKM. The CDR3 length is 16 residues. This CDR3 is CASAKQGVLRSYEQYF. The CDR3 DNA sequence: TGTGCCAGCGCAAAACAGGGGGTGCTTCGCTCCTACGAGCAGTACTTC.

The rearrangement uses TRBV27 and TRBJ2-2, with 7 bases identical to TRBD2. V was clipped by 8 bases and J by 5 bases; unmatched bases: 11. The germline V gene encodes CDR1 MNHEY and CDR2 SMNVEV (reference sequence). The CDR3 runs to 15 residues. CDR3 coding DNA: TGTGCCAGCGCCGCATGGCAGGGAGGGACCGGGGAGCTGTTTTTT. Translating it yields CASAAWQGGTGELFF.

The DNA of the CDR3 is TGTGCCAGCAGCTTAACCGCGGGGGACTCCTACGAGCAGTACTTC. Encoded protein: CASSLTAGDSYEQYF. V and J are TRBV7-2 and TRBJ2-7; 7 bases are a match to TRBD2. CDR1 is SGHTA and CDR2 is FQGNSA in the germline V gene. V was pared by 2 bases and J by 0 bases, with 4 bases of the junction left unmatched. The CDR3 runs 15 residues.

The CDR3 bases are TGTGCCAGCAGCCCGACTCCTGCCTACGAGCAGTACTTC. Protein sequence: CASSPTPAYEQYF. The chain is built from TRBV5-4 and TRBJ2-7; D remains unclear. Per germline, CDR1 SGHNT and CDR2 YYREEE (reference sequence). Trimming shortened V by 4 bases and J by 2 bases, and 10 bases separated the two germline ends. The CDR3 has 13 amino acids.

The J gene is TRBJ2-1, the V gene TRBV13; perhaps TRBD2 as D (6 bases). V lost 5 bases and J lost 2, with 22 bases in between. Germline assignment: CDR1 PRHDT and CDR2 FYEKMQ (reference sequence). There are 18 residues in the CDR3. The CDR3 is CASSLGHGGLATYNEQFF. DNA of the CDR3: TGTGCCAGCAGCCTGGGTCATGGGGGACTGGCGACCTACAATGAGCAGTTCTTC.

V and J are TRBV15 and TRBJ2-2; TRBD2 might be the D (5 bases). CDR1 and CDR2 (germline): LNHNV, YYDKDF (reference sequence). The CDR3 runs to 14 residues. V lost 0 bases and J lost 5, with 7 bases in between. CDR3 region: CATSRETRTGELFF. DNA of the CDR3: TGTGCCACCAGCAGAGAAACTAGAACCGGGGAGCTGTTTTTT. Combining the CDR3 with reference TRBV15 and TRBJ2-2 gives the whole variable domain DAMVIQNPRYQVTQFGKPVTLSCSQTLNHNVMYWYQQKSSQAPKLLFHYYDKDFNNEADTPDNFQSRRPNTSFCFLDIRSPGLGDTAMYLCATSRETRTGELFFGEGSRLTVL.

The chain uses TRBV7-9 and TRBJ2-1; TRBD1 aligns across 9 bases. Germline V lookup: CDR1 SEHNR, CDR2 FQNEAQ (reference sequence). V lost 0 bases and J lost 12; bases outside the gene matches: 9. The CDR3 is 15 residues long. The CDR3 protein is CASSLAAQGAFGQFF. The CDR3 DNA sequence: TGTGCCAGCAGCTTAGCGGCACAGGGGGCTTTTGGGCAGTTCTTC.

The chain joins TRBV7-8 to TRBJ1-1; 8 bases are a match to TRBD1. The CDR3 has 16 residues. Germline assignment: CDR1 SGHVS and CDR2 FQNEAQ. J gave up 6 bases and V 5 bases, and 14 bases lay outside the gene matches. CDR3 DNA sequence: TGTGCCAGCAGCCCCTTCCGGAATCAGGGGGCGTCTGAAGCTTTCTTT. It yields the protein CASSPFRNQGASEAFF.

The V call is TRBV4-1, the J call TRBJ2-1, with TRBD2 matching over 8 bases. V trimming: 1 base; J trimming: 0 bases; junction bases outside the gene matches: 8. The CDR3 length is 18 residues. CDR1 and CDR2 (germline): MGHRA, YSYEKL. CDR3 region: CASSQAPPTSASYNEQFF. CDR3 nucleotides: TGCGCCAGCAGCCAAGCCCCCCCGACTAGCGCCTCCTACAATGAGCAGTTCTTC.

The chain combines TRBV27 with TRBJ1-5; weak D call: TRBD1 (5 bases). Trimming pared 5 bases from V and 0 bases from J, leaving 8 bases between. There are 14 residues in the CDR3. Per the germline V gene, CDR1 is MNHEY and CDR2 is SMNVEV (reference sequence). This CDR3 reads CASSTTDSNQPQHF. Here the CDR3 DNA reads TGTGCCAGCAGTACGACAGATAGCAATCAGCCCCAGCATTTT.

The chain employs TRBV27 and TRBJ1-1; D gene uncertain. The CDR3 is made up of 14 amino acids. Deletions cut 6 bases from V and 1 base from J, with 12 bases between. Germline lookup yields CDR1 MNHEY and CDR2 SMNVEV (reference sequence). The CDR3: CASSPAWQNTEAFF. In DNA, the CDR3 is TGTGCCAGCAGCCCAGCGTGGCAGAACACTGAAGCTTTCTTT.

V gene TRBV29-1 combines with J gene TRBJ1-2, with TRBD1 identical over 10 bases. V lost 3 bases, J lost 8 bases, and 6 bases stayed unmatched. The CDR3 loop spans 13 amino acids. CDR1 and CDR2 from the germline V gene are SQVTM and ANQGSEA. This CDR3 reads CSVDLGTGEGYTF. CDR3 in DNA: TGCAGCGTTGATCTCGGGACAGGGGAGGGCTACACCTTC.